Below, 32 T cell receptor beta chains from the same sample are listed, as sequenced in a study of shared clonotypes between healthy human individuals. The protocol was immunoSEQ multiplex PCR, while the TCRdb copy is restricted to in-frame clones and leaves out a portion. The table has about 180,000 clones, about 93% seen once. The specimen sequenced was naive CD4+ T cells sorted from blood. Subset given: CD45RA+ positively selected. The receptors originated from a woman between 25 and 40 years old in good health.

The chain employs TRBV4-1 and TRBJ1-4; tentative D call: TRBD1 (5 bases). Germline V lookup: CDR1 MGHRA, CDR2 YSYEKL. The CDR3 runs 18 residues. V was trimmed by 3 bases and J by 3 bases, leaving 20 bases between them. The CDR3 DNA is TGCGCCAGCAGCCAGACGCAATTATCAGGGAGGGCTAATGAAAAACTGTTTTTT. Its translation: CASSQTQLSGRANEKLFF.

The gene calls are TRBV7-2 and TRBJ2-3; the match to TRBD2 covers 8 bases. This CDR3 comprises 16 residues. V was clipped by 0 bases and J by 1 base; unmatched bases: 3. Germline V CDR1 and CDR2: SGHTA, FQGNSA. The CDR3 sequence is CASSLALLAGTDTQYF. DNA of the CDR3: TGTGCCAGCAGCTTAGCGCTACTAGCGGGCACAGATACGCAGTATTTT.

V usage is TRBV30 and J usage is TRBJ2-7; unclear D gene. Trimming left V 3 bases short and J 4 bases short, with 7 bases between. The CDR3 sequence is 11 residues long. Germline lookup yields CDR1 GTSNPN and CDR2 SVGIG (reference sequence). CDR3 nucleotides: TGTGCCTGGAGCAACTATTACGAGCAGTACTTC. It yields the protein CAWSNYYEQYF.

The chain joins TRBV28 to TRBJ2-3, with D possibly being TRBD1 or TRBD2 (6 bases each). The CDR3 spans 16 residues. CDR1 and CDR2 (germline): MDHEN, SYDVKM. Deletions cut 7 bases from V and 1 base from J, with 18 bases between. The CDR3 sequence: CASTKGGVVGTDTQYF. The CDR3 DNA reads TGTGCCAGCACCAAGGGGGGAGTGGTGGGCACAGATACGCAGTATTTT.

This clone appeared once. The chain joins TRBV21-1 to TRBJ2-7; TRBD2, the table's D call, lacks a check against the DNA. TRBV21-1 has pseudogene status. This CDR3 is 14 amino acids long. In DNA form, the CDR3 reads TGTGCCAGCAGCCCGGATAGCGGGTACGTCGGGCAGTACTTC. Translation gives CASSPDSGYVGQYF.

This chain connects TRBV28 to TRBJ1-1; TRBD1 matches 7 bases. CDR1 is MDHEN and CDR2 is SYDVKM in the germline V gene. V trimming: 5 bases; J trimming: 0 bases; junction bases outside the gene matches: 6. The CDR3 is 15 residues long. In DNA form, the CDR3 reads TGTGCCAGCAGTCTACCGGGACAGCTGAACACTGAAGCTTTCTTT. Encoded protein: CASSLPGQLNTEAFF.

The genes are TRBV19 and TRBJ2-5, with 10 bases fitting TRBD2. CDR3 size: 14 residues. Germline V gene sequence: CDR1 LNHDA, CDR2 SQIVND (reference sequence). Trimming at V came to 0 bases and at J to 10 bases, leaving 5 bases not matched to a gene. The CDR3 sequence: CASSIEGTSVGQYF. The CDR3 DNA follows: TGTGCCAGTAGTATAGAGGGGACTAGCGTGGGCCAGTACTTC.

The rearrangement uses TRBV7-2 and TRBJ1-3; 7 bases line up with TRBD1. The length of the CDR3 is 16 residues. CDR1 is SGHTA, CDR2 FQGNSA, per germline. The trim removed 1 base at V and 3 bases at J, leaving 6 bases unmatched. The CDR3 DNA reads TGTGCCAGCAGCTTAGAAGGGACAGTCAGTGGAAACACCATATATTTT. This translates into CASSLEGTVSGNTIYF.

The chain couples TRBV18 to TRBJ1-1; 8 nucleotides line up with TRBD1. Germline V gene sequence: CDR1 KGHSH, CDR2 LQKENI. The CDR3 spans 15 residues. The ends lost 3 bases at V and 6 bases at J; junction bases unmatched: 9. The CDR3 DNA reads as TGTGCCAGCTCACCTTCAGGGGGCGCGATCTCTGAAGCTTTCTTT. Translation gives CASSPSGGAISEAFF.

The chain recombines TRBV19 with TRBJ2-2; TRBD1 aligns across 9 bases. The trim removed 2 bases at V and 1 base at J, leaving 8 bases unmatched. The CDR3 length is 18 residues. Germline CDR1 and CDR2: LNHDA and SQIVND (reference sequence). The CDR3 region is CASSIPMSGQGNTGELFF. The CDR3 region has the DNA TGTGCCAGTAGTATACCAATGTCGGGACAGGGGAACACCGGGGAGCTGTTTTTT. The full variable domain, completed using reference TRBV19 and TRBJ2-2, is DGGITQSPKYLFRKEGQNVTLSCEQNLNHDAMYWYRQDPGQGLRLIYYSQIVNDFQKGDIAEGYSVSREKKESFPLTVTSAQKNPTAFYLCASSIPMSGQGNTGELFFGEGSRLTVL.

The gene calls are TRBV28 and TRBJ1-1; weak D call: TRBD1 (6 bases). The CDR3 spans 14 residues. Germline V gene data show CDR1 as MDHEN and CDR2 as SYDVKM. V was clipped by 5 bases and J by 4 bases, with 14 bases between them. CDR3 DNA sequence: TGTGCCAGCAGTCCCAGGGGAAGGGGCACTGAAGCTTTCTTT. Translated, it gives CASSPRGRGTEAFF.

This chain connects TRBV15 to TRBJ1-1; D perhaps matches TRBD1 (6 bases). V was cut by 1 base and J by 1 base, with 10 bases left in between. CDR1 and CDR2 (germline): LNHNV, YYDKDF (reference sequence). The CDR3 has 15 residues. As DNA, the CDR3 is TGTGCCACCAGCAGAGGCGACAGGCCGAACACTGAAGCTTTCTTT. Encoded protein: CATSRGDRPNTEAFF. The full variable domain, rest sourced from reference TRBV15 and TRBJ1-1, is DAMVIQNPRYQVTQFGKPVTLSCSQTLNHNVMYWYQQKSSQAPKLLFHYYDKDFNNEADTPDNFQSRRPNTSFCFLDIRSPGLGDTAMYLCATSRGDRPNTEAFFGQGTRLTVV.

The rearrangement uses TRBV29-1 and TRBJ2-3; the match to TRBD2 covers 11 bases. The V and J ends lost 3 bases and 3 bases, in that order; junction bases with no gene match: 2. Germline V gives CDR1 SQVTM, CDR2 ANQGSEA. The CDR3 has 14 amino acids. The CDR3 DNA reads TGCAGCGTTGATAGCGGGAGGGGAACAGATACGCAGTATTTT. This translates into CSVDSGRGTDTQYF.

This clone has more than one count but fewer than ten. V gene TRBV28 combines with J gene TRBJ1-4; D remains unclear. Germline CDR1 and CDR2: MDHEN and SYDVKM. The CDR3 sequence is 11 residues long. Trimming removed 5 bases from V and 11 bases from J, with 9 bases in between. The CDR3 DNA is TGTGCCAGCAGTCCCCAGAATAAACTGTTTTTT. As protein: CASSPQNKLFF.

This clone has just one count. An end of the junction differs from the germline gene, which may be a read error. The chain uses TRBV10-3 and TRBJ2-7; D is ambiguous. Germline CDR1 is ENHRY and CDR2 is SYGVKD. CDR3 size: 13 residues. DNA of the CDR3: TGTGCCAGCAGTGTAGGGCCAGCCGGCGAGCAGTACTTC. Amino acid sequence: CASSVGPAGEQYF.

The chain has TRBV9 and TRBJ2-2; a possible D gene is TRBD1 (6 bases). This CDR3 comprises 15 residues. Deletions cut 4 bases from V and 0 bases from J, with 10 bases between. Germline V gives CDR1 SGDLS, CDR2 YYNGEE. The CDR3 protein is CASSRGQPNTGELFF. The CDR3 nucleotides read TGTGCCAGCAGCAGAGGACAGCCGAACACCGGGGAGCTGTTTTTT.

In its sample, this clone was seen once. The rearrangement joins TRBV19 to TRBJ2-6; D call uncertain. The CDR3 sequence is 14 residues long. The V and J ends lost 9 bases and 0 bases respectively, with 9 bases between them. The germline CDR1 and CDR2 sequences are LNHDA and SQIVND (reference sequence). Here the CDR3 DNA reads TGTGCCAGCAGCAGGTTCTCTGGGGCCAACGTCCTGACTTTC. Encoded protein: CASSRFSGANVLTF.

CDR3 DNA sequence: TGTGCCAGCAGTTTAGCAGGGAGGAACACTGAAGCTTTCTTT. This codes for CASSLAGRNTEAFF. The J gene is TRBJ1-1, the V gene TRBV28; tentative D call: TRBD1 (5 bases). Trimming took off 2 bases at V and 1 base at J, with 8 bases between the two ends. The germline V gene encodes CDR1 MDHEN and CDR2 SYDVKM. This CDR3 has 14 amino acids. The full variable domain, rest sourced from reference TRBV28 and TRBJ1-1, is DVKVTQSSRYLVKRTGEKVFLECVQDMDHENMFWYRQDPGLGLRLIYFSYDVKMKEKGDIPEGYSVSREKKERFSLILESASTNQTSMYLCASSLAGRNTEAFFGQGTRLTVV.

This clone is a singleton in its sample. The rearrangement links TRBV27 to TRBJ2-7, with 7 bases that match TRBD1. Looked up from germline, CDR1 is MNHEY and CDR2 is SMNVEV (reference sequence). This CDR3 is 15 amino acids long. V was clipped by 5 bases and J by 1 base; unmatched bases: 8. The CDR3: CASSARQGTSYEQYF. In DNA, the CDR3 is TGTGCCAGCAGTGCGCGACAGGGCACGTCCTACGAGCAGTACTTC.

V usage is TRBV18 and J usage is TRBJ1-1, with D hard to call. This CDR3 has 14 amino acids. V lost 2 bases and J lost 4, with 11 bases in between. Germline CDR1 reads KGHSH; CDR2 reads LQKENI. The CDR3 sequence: CASSPGSIGTEAFF. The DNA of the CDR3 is TGTGCCAGCTCACCAGGGTCAATTGGCACTGAAGCTTTCTTT.

The CDR3 loop is CASSTGTGRATEAFF. CDR3 DNA: TGTGCCAGCAGTACAGGGACAGGACGAGCCACTGAAGCTTTCTTT. The V gene is TRBV6-5, the J gene TRBJ1-1; 8 bases agree with TRBD1. With V trimmed by 5 bases and J by 4 bases, 9 bases remained unmatched. Germline-derived CDR1 and CDR2 are MNHEY and SVGAGI. The CDR3 runs to 15 residues.

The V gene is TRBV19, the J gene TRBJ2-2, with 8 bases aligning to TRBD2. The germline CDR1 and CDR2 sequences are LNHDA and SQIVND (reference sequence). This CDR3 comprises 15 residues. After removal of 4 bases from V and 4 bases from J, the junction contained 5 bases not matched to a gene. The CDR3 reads CASSNPGGVTGELFF. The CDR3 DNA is TGTGCCAGTAGTAATCCGGGAGGGGTCACCGGGGAGCTGTTTTTT.

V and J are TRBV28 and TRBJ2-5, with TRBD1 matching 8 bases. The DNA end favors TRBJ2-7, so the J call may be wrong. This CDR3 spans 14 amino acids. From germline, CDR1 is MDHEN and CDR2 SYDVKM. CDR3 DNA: TGTGCCAGCAGGGGGCAGGGGGCGGGCTACGAGCAGTACTTC. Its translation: CASRGQGAGYEQYF.

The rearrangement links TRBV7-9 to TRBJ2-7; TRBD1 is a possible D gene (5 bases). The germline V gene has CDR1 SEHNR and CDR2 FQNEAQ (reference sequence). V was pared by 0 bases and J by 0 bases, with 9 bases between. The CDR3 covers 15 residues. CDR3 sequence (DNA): TGTGCCAGCAGCTTAGCATGGGGCACCTCCTACGAGCAGTACTTC. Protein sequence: CASSLAWGTSYEQYF.

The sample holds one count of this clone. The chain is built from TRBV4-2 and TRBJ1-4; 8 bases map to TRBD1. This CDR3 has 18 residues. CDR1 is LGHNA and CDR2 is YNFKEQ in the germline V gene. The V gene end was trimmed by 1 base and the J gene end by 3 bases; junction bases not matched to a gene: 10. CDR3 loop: CASSQAYSDRASNEKLFF. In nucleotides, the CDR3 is TGTGCCAGCAGCCAAGCCTACTCGGACAGGGCGTCTAATGAAAAACTGTTTTTT.

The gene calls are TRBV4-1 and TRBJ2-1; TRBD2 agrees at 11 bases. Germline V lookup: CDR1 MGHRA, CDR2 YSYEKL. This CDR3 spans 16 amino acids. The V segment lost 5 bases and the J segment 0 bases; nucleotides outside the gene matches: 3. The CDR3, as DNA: TGCGCCAGCAGCTTCGGACTAGCGGGCTCCTACAATGAGCAGTTCTTC. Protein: CASSFGLAGSYNEQFF.

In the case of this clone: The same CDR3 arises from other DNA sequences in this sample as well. The CDR3 loop reads CASSLGSSYEQYF. The CDR3 coding sequence is TGCGCCAGCAGCTTGGGGTCCTCCTACGAGCAGTACTTC. This chain joins TRBV5-1 and TRBJ2-7, with D unresolved. There are 13 residues in the CDR3. Germline CDR1 reads SGHRS; CDR2 reads YFSETQ. Trimming took off 0 bases at V and 0 bases at J, with 4 bases between the two ends.

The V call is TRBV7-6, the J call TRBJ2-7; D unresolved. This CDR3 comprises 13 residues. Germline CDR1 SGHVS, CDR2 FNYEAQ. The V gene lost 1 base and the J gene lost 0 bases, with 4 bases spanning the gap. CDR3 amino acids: CASSLGRSYEQYF. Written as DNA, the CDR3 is TGTGCCAGCAGCTTAGGGCGCTCCTACGAGCAGTACTTC. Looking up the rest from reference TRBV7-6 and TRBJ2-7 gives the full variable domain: GAGVSQSPRYKVTKRGQDVALRCDPISGHVSLYWYRQALGQGPEFLTYFNYEAQQDKSGLPNDRFSAERPEGSISTLTIQRTEQRDSAMYRCASSLGRSYEQYFGPGTRLTVT.

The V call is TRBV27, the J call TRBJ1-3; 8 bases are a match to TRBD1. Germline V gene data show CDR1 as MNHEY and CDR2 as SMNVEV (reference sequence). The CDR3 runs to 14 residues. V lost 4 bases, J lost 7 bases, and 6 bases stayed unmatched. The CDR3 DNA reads TGTGCCAGCAGTTCCGAACGGACAGGGAACACCATATATTTT. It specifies CASSSERTGNTIYF.

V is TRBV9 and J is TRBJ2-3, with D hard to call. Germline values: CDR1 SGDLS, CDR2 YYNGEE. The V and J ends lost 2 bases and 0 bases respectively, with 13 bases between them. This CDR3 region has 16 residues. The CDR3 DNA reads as TGTGCCAGCAGCGTCCTAAGTCTGGGAAGCACAGATACGCAGTATTTT. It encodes CASSVLSLGSTDTQYF.

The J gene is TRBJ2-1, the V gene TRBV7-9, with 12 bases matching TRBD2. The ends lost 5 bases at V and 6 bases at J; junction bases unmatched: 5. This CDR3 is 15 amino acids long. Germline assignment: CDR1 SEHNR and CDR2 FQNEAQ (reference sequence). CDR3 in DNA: TGTGCCAGCAGCACAGGACTAGCGGGACGCAATGAGCAGTTCTTC. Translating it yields CASSTGLAGRNEQFF.

CDR3 nucleotide sequence: TGTGCCAGCAGTCCGGCTCGGGTGAACACTGAAGCTTTCTTT. As protein: CASSPARVNTEAFF. The chain has TRBV6-6 and TRBJ1-1; D gene ambiguous. From germline, CDR1 is MNHNY and CDR2 SVGAGI (reference sequence). CDR3 size: 14 residues. With 5 bases removed from V and 0 bases from J, the gap between germline ends came to 10 bases.